Below, one T cell receptor (beta chain) is given with its context. TCRdb keeps only in-frame clones here, not all; method: immunoSEQ multiplex PCR. The data hold around 1,100 clones, with 34% observed a single time. Germline assignment: CDR1 LNHNV and CDR2 YYDKDF (reference sequence). Deletions cut 0 bases from V and 4 bases from J, with 13 bases between. The CDR3 spans 15 residues. This sample is drawn from a study of T cells in localized non-small cell lung cancer. The sequenced sample was lung tumor tissue, obtained before any cancer treatment. The sequence derives from a male donor at least 60 years old with stage I squamous cell lung carcinoma. The chain is built from TRBV15 and TRBJ2-7, with D tentatively TRBD1 or TRBD2 (5 bases each). CDR3 loop: CATSRDRGPGYEQYF. The CDR3 coding sequence is TGTGCCACCAGCAGAGATAGGGGTCCGGGGTACGAGCAGTACTTC.